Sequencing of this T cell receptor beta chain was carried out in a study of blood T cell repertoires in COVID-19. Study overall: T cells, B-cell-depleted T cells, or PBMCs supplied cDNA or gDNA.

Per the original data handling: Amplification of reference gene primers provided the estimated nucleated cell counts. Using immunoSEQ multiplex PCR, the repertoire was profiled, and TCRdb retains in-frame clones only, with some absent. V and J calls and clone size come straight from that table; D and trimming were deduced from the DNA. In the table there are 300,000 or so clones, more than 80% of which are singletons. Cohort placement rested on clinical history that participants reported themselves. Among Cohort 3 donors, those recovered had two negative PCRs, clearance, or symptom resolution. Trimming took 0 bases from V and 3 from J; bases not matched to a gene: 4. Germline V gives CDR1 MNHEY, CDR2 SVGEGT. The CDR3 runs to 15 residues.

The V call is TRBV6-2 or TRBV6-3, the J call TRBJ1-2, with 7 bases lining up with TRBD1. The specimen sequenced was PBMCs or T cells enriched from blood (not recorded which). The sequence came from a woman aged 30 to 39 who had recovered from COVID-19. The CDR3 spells CASSYSRQGDYGYTF. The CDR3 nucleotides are TGTGCCAGCAGTTACTCCCGGCAGGGGGACTATGGCTACACCTTC.